Each of the 6 T cell receptor beta chains below was sequenced from the same sample in a study of T cell repertoires in cytomegalovirus infection. TCRdb analysed the reads with MiXCR anew, one entry per CDR3 protein. The table includes about 530,000 distinct CDR3 sequences, 26% detected once. Sample: PBMCs. These receptors originate from a human donor in good health (CMV status not recorded). Some clones in this sample may be carry-over from other donors' samples.

The chain carries TRBV4-2 and TRBJ2-1; TRBD2 agrees at 12 bases. The trim removed 6 bases at V and 4 bases at J, leaving 10 bases unmatched. Germline lookup yields CDR1 LGHNA and CDR2 YNFKEQ. The CDR3 runs 17 residues. The DNA of the CDR3 is TGTGCCAGCAGACAACTCCTTGGACTAGCGGGATACAATGAGCAGTTCTTC. It yields the protein CASRQLLGLAGYNEQFF.

This clonotype has more than one count but fewer than ten. The J gene is TRBJ2-1, the V gene TRBV7-2, with TRBD2 as a possible D gene (6 bases). Germline V gene sequence: CDR1 SGHTA, CDR2 FQGNSA. The CDR3 length is 14 residues. The germline V and J ends were trimmed by 5 bases and 6 bases, with 14 bases remaining between them. The CDR3 here is CASSIQTSGNEQFF. In DNA form, the CDR3 reads TGTGCCAGCAGCATCCAGACTAGTGGCAATGAGCAGTTCTTC.

The gene calls are TRBV7-6 and TRBJ1-2; D uncertain. CDR1 is SGHVS and CDR2 is FNYEAQ in the germline V gene. Trimming pared 5 bases from V and 11 bases from J, leaving 18 bases between. The CDR3 is 13 residues long. The CDR3 loop is CASSKILSWRYTF. The CDR3 DNA reads as TGTGCCAGCAGCAAAATCCTCTCTTGGCGGTACACCTTC.

This sequence joins TRBV7-9 and TRBJ1-4; TRBD1 agrees at 7 bases. The CDR3 extends over 14 amino acids. The junction had 8 bases not matched to a gene; V was cut back by 5 bases and J by 8 bases. The V gene's germline CDR1 is SEHNR and CDR2 FQNEAQ (reference sequence). The CDR3 sequence: CASSTTGKKEKLFF. The DNA of the CDR3 is TGTGCCAGCAGCACGACAGGGAAGAAGGAAAAACTGTTTTTT.

The rearrangement joins TRBV6-2 or TRBV6-3 to TRBJ2-2, with D possibly matching TRBD1 (5 bases). Germline-derived CDR1 and CDR2 are MNHEY and SVGEGT. This CDR3 has 14 residues. V shed 11 bases and J shed 1 base, with 14 bases lying between them. CDR3 in amino acids: CAGRSTGNTGELFF. The DNA for the CDR3 is TGTGCCGGACGATCTACAGGGAACACCGGGGAGCTGTTTTTT.

This clonotype was counted a few times. This chain connects TRBV20-1 to TRBJ2-1; 14 positions agree with TRBD2. The CDR3 loop spans 18 amino acids. V lost 0 bases, J lost 3 bases, and 7 bases stayed unmatched. CDR1 and CDR2 from the germline V gene are DFQATT and SNEGSKA (reference sequence). CDR3 coding DNA: TGCAGTGCTAGAGATACCGGGACTAGCGGGAGATTCTACAATGAGCAGTTCTTC. Amino acid sequence: CSARDTGTSGRFYNEQFF.